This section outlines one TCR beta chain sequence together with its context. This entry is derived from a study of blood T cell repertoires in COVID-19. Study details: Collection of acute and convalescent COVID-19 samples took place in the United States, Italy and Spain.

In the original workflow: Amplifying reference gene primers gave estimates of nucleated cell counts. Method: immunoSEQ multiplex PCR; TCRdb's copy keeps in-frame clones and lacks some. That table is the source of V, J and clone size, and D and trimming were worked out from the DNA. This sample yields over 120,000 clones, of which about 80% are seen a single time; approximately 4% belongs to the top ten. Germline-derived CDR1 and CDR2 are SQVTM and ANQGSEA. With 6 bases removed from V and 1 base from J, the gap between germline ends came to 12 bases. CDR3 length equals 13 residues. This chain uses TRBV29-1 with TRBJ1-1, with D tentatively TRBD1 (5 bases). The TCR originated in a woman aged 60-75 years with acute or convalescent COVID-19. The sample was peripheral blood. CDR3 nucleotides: TGCAGCGTCGGGGGTAGGGCGAACACTGAAGCTTTCTTT. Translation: CSVGGRANTEAFF.